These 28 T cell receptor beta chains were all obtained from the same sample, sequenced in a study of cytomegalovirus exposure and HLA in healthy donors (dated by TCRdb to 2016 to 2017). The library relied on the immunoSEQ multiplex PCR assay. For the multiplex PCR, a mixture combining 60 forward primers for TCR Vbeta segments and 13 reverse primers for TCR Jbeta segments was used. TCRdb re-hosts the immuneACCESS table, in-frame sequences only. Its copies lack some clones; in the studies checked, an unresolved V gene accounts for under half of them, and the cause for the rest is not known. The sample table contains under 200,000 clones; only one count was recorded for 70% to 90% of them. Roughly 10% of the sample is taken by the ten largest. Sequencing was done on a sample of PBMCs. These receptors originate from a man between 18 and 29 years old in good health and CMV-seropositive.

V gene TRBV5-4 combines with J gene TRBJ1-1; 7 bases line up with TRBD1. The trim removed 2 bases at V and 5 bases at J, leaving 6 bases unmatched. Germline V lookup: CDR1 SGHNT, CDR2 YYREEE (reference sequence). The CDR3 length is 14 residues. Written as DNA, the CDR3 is TGTGCCAGCAGCTTCTCAGGGGGAGTAACTGAAGCTTTCTTT. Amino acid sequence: CASSFSGGVTEAFF.

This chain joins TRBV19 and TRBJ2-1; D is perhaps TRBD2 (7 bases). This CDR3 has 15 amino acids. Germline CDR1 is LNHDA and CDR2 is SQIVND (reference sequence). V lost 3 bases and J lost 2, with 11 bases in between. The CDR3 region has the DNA TGTGCCAGTAGTATGGGGGGGGCTACCTACAATGAGCAGTTCTTC. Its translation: CASSMGGATYNEQFF.

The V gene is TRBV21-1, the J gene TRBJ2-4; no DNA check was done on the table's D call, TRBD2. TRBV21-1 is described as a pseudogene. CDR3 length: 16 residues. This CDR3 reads CASSKARLAEKNIQYF. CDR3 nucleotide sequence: TGTGCCAGCAGCAAAGCGCGGCTAGCGGAAAAAAACATTCAGTACTTC.

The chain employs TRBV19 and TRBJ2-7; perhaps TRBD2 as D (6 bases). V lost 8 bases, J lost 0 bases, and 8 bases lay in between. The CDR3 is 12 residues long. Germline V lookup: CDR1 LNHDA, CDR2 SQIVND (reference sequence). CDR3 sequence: CASAGSSYEQYF. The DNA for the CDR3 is TGTGCCAGTGCGGGGAGCTCCTACGAGCAGTACTTC.

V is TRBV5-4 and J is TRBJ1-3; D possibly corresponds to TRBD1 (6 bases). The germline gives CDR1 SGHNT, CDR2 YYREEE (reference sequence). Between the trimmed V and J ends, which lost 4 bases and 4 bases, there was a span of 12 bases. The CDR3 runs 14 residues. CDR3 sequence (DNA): TGTGCCAGCAGCCTTCAGGGGAGCGGAAACACCATATATTTT. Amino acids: CASSLQGSGNTIYF. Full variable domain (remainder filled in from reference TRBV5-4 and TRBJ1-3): ETGVTQSPTHLIKTRGQQVTLRCSSQSGHNTVSWYQQALGQGPQFIFQYYREEENGRGNFPPRFSGLQFPNYSSELNVNALELDDSALYLCASSLQGSGNTIYFGEGSWLTVV.

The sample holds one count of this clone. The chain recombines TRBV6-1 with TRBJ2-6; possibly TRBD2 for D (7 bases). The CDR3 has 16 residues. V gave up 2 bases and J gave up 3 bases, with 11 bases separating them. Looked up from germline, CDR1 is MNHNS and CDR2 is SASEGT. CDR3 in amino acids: CASSERGGYGANVLTF. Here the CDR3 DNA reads TGTGCCAGCAGTGAAAGGGGGGGCTATGGGGCCAACGTCCTGACTTTC.

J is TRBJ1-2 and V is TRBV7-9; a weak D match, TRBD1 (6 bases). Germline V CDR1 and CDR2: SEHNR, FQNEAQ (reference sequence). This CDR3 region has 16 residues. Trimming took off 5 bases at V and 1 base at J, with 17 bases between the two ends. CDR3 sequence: CASSADRNSDNYGYTF. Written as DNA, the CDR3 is TGTGCCAGCAGCGCGGACAGAAATAGCGATAACTATGGCTACACCTTC.

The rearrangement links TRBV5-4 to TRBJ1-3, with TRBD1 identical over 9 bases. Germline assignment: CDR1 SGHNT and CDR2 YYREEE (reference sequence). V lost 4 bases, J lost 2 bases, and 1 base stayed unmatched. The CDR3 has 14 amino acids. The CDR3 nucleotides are TGTGCCAGCAGCGGGGACAGGGCTGGAAACACCATATATTTT. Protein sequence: CASSGDRAGNTIYF.

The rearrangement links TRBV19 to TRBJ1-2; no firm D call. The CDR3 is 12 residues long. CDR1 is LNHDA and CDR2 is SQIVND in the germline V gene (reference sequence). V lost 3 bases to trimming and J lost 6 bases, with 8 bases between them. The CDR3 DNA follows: TGTGCCAGTAGTATGGAAGGAGATGGCTACACCTTC. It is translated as CASSMEGDGYTF.

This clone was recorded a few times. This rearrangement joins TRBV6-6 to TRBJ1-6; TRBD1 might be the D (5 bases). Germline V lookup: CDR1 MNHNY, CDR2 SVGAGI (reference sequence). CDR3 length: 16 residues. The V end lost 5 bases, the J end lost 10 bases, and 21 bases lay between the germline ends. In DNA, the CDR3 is TGTGCCAGCAGTCCGCGATCAGGGCGGTTAAAGTCACCCCTCCACTTT. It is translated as CASSPRSGRLKSPLHF.

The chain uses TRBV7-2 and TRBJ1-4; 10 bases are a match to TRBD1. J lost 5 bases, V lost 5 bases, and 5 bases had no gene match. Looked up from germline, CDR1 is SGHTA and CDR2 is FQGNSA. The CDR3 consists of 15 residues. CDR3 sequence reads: CASSHDRGRNEKLFF. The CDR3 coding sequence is TGTGCCAGCAGCCACGACAGGGGGCGCAATGAAAAACTGTTTTTT.

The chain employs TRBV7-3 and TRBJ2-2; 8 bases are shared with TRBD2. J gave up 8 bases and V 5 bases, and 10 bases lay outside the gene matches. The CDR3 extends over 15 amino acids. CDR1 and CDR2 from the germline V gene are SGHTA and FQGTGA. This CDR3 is CASSRLGGAEGELFF. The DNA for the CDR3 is TGTGCCAGCAGCCGACTCGGGGGGGCCGAAGGGGAGCTGTTTTTT.

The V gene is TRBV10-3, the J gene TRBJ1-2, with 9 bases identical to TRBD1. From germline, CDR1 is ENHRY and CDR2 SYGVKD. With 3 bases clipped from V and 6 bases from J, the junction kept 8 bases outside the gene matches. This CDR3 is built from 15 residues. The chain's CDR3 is CAISEVGTGTNGYTF. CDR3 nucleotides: TGTGCCATCAGTGAAGTCGGGACAGGGACTAATGGCTACACCTTC.

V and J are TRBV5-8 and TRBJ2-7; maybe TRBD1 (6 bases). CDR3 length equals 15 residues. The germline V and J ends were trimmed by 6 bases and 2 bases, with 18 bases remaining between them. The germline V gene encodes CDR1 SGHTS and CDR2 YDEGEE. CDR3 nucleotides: TGTGCCAGCACGGACAGAGGGATATTTCCCTACGAGCAGTACTTC. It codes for CASTDRGIFPYEQYF. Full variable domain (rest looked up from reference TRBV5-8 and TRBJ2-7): EAGVTQSPTHLIKTRGQQATLRCSPISGHTSVYWYQQALGLGLQFLLWYDEGEERNRGNFPPRFSGRQFPNYSSELNVNALELEDSALYLCASTDRGIFPYEQYFGPGTRLTVT.

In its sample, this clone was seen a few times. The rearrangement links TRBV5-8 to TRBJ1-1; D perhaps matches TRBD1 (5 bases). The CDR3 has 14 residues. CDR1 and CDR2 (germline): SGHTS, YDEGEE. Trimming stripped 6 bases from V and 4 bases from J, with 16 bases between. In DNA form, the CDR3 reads TGTGCCAGCACCCGGCCGGGGAGGGGCACTGAAGCTTTCTTT. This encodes CASTRPGRGTEAFF.

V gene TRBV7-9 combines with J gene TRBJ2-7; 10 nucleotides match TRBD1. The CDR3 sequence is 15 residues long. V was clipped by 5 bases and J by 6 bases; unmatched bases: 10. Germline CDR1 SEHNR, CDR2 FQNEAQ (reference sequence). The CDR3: CASSTRGTGATEQYF. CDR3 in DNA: TGTGCCAGCAGCACAAGGGGGACAGGGGCCACCGAGCAGTACTTC.

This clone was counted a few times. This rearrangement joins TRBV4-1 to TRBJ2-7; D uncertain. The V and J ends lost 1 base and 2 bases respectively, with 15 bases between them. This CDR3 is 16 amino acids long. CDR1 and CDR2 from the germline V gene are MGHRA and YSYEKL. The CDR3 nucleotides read TGCGCCAGCAGCCAAGTTATTGAACAGTCCGCCTACGAGCAGTACTTC. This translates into CASSQVIEQSAYEQYF.

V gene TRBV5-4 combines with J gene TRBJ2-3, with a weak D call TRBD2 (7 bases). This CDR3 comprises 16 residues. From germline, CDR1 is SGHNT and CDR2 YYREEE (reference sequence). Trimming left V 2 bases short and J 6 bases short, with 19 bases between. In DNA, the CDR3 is TGTGCCAGCAGCTTCAACGGGGGGCCGGGGAGGGATACGCAGTATTTT. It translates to CASSFNGGPGRDTQYF. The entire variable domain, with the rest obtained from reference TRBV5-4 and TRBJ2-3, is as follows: ETGVTQSPTHLIKTRGQQVTLRCSSQSGHNTVSWYQQALGQGPQFIFQYYREEENGRGNFPPRFSGLQFPNYSSELNVNALELDDSALYLCASSFNGGPGRDTQYFGPGTRLTVL.

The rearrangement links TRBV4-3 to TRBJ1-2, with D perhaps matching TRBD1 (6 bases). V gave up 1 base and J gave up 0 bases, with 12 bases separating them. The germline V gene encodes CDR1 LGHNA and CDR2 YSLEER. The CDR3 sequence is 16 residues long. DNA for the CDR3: TGCGCCAGCAGCCAAGTCATAGAGGGGGCTAACTATGGCTACACCTTC. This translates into CASSQVIEGANYGYTF.

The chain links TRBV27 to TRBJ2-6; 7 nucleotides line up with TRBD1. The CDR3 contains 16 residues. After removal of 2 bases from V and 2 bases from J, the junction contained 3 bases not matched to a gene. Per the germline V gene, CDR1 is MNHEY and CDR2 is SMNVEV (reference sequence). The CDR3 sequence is CASSLNRGTGANVLTF. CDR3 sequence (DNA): TGTGCCAGCAGTTTAAACAGGGGCACTGGGGCCAACGTCCTGACTTTC.

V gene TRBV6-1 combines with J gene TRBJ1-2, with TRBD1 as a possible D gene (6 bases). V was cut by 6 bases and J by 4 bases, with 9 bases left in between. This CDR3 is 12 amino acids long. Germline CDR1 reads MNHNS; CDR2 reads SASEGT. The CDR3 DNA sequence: TGTGCCAGCAGGGACAGTGCCTATGGCTACACCTTC. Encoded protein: CASRDSAYGYTF.

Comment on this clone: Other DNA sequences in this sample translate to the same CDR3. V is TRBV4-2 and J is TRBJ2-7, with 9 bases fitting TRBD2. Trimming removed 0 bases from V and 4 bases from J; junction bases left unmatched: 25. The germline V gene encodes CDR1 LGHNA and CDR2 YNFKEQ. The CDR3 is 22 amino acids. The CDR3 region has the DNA TGTGCCAGCAGCCAAGATCCTTTCCCGGGTAGCGGGGGCTCCCAGACAGGGTACGAGCAGTACTTC. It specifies CASSQDPFPGSGGSQTGYEQYF.

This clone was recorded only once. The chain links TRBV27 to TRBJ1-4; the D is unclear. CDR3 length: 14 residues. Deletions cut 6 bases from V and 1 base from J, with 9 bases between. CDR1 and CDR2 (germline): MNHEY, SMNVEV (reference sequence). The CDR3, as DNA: TGTGCCAGCAGCCGTATCGGAACTAATGAAAAACTGTTTTTT. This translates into CASSRIGTNEKLFF.

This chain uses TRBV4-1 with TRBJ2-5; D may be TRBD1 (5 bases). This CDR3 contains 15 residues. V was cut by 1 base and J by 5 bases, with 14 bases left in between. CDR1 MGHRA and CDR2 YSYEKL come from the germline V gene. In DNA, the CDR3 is TGCGCCAGCAGCCAAGCTCAGGGTTTGGGGGAGACCCAGTACTTC. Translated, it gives CASSQAQGLGETQYF.

The CDR3 region is CASSIWGPEGQYF. Written as DNA, the CDR3 is TGTGCCAGTAGTATTTGGGGTCCTGAGGGGCAGTACTTC. The V gene is TRBV19, the J gene TRBJ2-7, with D possibly TRBD2 on 5 matching bases. CDR3 size: 13 residues. Germline assignment: CDR1 LNHDA and CDR2 SQIVND (reference sequence). V shed 3 bases and J shed 9 bases, with 15 bases lying between them.

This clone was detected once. The CDR3 here is CASRSPGQGASETQYF. In DNA form, the CDR3 reads TGTGCAAGTCGCTCACCGGGACAGGGGGCTTCAGAGACCCAGTACTTC. This rearrangement joins TRBV12-2 to TRBJ2-5; the table's D call of TRBD1 was not tested on the DNA. TRBV12-2 is described as a pseudogene. The CDR3 loop spans 16 amino acids.

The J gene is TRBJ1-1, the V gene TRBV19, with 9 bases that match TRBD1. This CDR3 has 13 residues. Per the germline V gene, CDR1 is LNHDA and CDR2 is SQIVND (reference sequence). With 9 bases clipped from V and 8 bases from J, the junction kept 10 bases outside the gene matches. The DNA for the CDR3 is TGTGCCAGCGCGACTTACAGGGGGCAGGAAGCTTTCTTT. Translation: CASATYRGQEAFF.

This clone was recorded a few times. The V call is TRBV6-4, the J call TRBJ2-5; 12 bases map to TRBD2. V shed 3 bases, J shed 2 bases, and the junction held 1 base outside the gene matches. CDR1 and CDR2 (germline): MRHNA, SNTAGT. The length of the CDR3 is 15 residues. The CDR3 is CASSETSGGQETQYF. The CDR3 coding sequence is TGTGCCAGCAGTGAGACTAGCGGGGGACAAGAGACCCAGTACTTC.